This TCR beta chain stems from a study of blood T cell repertoires in COVID-19. The assay was immunoSEQ multiplex PCR, and TCRdb's table has in-frame clones only and misses some. The sample has 180,000 or so clones; about 86% are singletons. The V gene's germline CDR1 is MNHEY and CDR2 SMNVEV (reference sequence). Trimming removed 5 bases from V and 2 bases from J, with 13 bases in between. This CDR3 is built from 15 residues. The TCR comes from a woman aged 55-69 years with COVID-19, enrolled during active disease. Material for sequencing was peripheral blood. The rearrangement links TRBV27 to TRBJ1-5, with D maybe TRBD1 (5 bases). CDR3 DNA sequence: TGTGCCAGCAGTCCCCGACAGTGGGGCAATCAGCCCCAGCATTTT. It translates to CASSPRQWGNQPQHF.